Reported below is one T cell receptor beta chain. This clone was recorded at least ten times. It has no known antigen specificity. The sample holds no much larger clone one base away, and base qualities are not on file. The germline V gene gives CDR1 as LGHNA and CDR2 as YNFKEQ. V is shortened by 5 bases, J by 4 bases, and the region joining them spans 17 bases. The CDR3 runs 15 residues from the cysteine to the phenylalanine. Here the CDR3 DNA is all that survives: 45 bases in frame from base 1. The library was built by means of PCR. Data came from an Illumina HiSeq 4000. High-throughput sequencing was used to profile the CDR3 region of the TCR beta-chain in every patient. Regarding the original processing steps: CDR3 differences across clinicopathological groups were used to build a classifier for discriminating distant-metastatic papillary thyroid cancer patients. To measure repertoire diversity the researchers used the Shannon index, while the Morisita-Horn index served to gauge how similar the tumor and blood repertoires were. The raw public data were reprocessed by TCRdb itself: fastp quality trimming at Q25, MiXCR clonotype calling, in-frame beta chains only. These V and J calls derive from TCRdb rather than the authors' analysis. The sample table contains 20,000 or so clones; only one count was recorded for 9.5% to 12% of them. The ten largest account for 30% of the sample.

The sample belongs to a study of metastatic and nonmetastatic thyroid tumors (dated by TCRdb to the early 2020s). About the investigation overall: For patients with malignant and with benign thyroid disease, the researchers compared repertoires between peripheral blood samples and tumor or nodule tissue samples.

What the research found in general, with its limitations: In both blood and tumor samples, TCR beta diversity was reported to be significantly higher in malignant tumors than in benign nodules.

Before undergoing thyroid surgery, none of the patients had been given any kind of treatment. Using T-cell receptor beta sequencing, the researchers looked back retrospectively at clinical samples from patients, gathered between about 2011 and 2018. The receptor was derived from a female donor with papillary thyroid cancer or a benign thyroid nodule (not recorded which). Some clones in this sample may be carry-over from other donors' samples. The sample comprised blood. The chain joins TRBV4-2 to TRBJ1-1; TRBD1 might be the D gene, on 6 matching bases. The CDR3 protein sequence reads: CASSYGGGGGTEAFF. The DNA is TGTGCCAGCAGCTACGGAGGGGGGGGCGGCACTGAAGCTTTCTTT.